Each of the 27 T cell receptor beta chains below was sequenced from the same sample in a study of T cells in Graves' hyperthyroidism and ophthalmopathy (dated 2019 in TCRdb). Library creation used multiplex PCR. Sequenced using an Illumina HiSeq 2000. The TCR beta CDR3 regions were amplified from the RNA transcripts. The first round of RT-PCR for the TCR CDR3 was performed with the HTBI primer set and the Qiagen OneStep RT-PCR kit. The public reads were reanalyzed by TCRdb: fastp trimming at Q25, MiXCR alignment, in-frame beta chains only. Here each entry gathers all rows of one CDR3 protein and keeps the most common genes and DNA. The sample records around 540,000 distinct CDR3 sequences, around 16% of which are singletons. The top ten clones comprise 25% to 35% of the sample. Sequenced: blood. The receptors were sampled from a woman aged 25-40 years with Graves' ophthalmopathy.

This clonotype showed up many times. The rearrangement uses TRBV12-3 or TRBV12-4 and TRBJ1-6; D gene uncertain. There are 15 residues in the CDR3. Between the trimmed V and J ends, which lost 1 base and 7 bases, there was a span of 11 bases. CDR3 sequence reads: CASSLVSGVNSPLHF. CDR3 sequence (DNA): TGTGCCAGCAGTTTAGTGAGCGGGGTCAATTCACCCCTCCACTTT.

The V gene is TRBV20-1, the J gene TRBJ2-6; the D gene is possibly TRBD1 (5 bases). CDR3 length: 18 amino acids. With 6 bases removed from V and 4 bases from J, the gap between germline ends came to 25 bases. Germline-derived CDR1 and CDR2 are DFQATT and SNEGSKA (reference sequence). CDR3 sequence: CSALNMQGTYAGANVLTF. The CDR3 coding sequence is TGCAGTGCCCTGAACATGCAGGGTACATATGCAGGGGCCAACGTCCTGACTTTC.

This clonotype was observed many times. The chain uses TRBV20-1 and TRBJ1-1; no clear D gene. The length of the CDR3 is 12 residues. Looked up from germline, CDR1 is DFQATT and CDR2 is SNEGSKA (reference sequence). Trimming pared 6 bases from V and 8 bases from J, leaving 16 bases between. This CDR3 reads CSATSSSGEAFF. CDR3 sequence (DNA): TGCAGTGCCACCTCGTCCTCGGGAGAAGCTTTCTTT.

This clonotype was seen ten or more times. The chain carries TRBV5-8 and TRBJ2-3; D call uncertain. Germline V gives CDR1 SGHTS, CDR2 YDEGEE. This CDR3 has 14 residues. The V end lost 4 bases, the J end lost 4 bases, and 13 bases lay between the germline ends. The CDR3 region has the DNA TGTGCCAGCAGCCTTAAAAGTTCCGCAGATACGCAGTATTTT. Encoded protein: CASSLKSSADTQYF.

This chain connects TRBV7-2 to TRBJ1-6; no clear D. The CDR3 loop spans 14 amino acids. The germline CDR1 and CDR2 sequences are SGHTA and FQGNSA. Trimming took 5 bases from V and 5 from J, leaving 10 bases between them. This CDR3 reads CASSRHGDNSPLHF. The CDR3, as DNA: TGTGCCAGCAGCCGACATGGAGATAATTCACCCCTCCACTTT. Supplemented by reference TRBV7-2 and TRBJ1-6, the full variable domain reads GAGVSQSPSNKVTEKGKDVELRCDPISGHTALYWYRQSLGQGLEFLIYFQGNSAPDKSGLPSDRFSAERTGGSVSTLTIQRTQQEDSAVYLCASSRHGDNSPLHFGNGTRLTVT.

The CDR3 protein is CASSLAGNYEQYF. CDR3 DNA: TGTGCCAGCAGCTTAGCCGGTAACTACGAGCAGTACTTC. The V gene is TRBV7-2, the J gene TRBJ2-7; D is uncertain. V dropped 0 bases and J dropped 3 bases, with 6 bases sitting between them. CDR3 length: 13 residues. Germline CDR1 SGHTA, CDR2 FQGNSA.

The V gene is TRBV10-3, the J gene TRBJ2-7, with 10 nucleotides matching TRBD1. The germline CDR1 and CDR2 sequences are ENHRY and SYGVKD. The CDR3 has 14 residues. The V segment lost 6 bases and the J segment 2 bases; nucleotides outside the gene matches: 4. The CDR3: CAISRDRGPYEQYF. The CDR3 DNA follows: TGTGCCATCAGCCGGGACAGGGGTCCCTACGAGCAGTACTTC.

This chain joins TRBV6-1 and TRBJ1-1, with TRBD1 matching over 7 bases. The junction had 14 bases not matched to a gene; V was cut back by 5 bases and J by 5 bases. Germline lookup yields CDR1 MNHNS and CDR2 SASEGT. CDR3 length: 16 residues. CDR3 region: CASSFRRGGALTEAFF. The CDR3 DNA reads TGTGCCAGCAGTTTTCGAAGAGGGGGCGCGTTAACTGAAGCTTTCTTT.

This clonotype was seen more than once but under ten times. The V gene is TRBV12-3 or TRBV12-4, the J gene TRBJ2-7, with D perhaps TRBD1 or TRBD2 (5 bases each). The CDR3 extends over 13 amino acids. The V and J ends lost 3 bases and 5 bases respectively, with 11 bases between them. This CDR3 reads CASSFSGTDEQYF. The CDR3 DNA follows: TGTGCCAGCAGTTTCTCAGGGACCGACGAGCAGTACTTC.

Comments on this clonotype: With a much larger clone just one base away, this may be a read error. This CDR3 is CASSPTLDWGGQPQHF. In nucleotides, the CDR3 is TGTGCCAGCAGTCCGACCCTCGACTGGGGTGGTCAGCCCCAGCATTTT. This chain connects TRBV2 to TRBJ1-5, with D hard to call. Per germline, CDR1 SNHLY and CDR2 FYNNEI. The CDR3 totals 16 residues. V lost 5 bases to trimming and J lost 6 bases, with 20 bases between them.

This clonotype was counted many times. The rearrangement uses TRBV28 and TRBJ2-1; D is unclear. In germline, CDR1 is MDHEN, CDR2 SYDVKM. V lost 5 bases and J 2 bases, leaving 19 bases between the germline ends. The CDR3 loop spans 17 amino acids. The DNA for the CDR3 is TGTGCCAGCAGTGCTCGGAAAATATGGGCCGCCTACAATGAGCAGTTCTTC. As protein: CASSARKIWAAYNEQFF. Combining the CDR3 with reference TRBV28 and TRBJ2-1 gives the whole variable domain DVKVTQSSRYLVKRTGEKVFLECVQDMDHENMFWYRQDPGLGLRLIYFSYDVKMKEKGDIPEGYSVSREKKERFSLILESASTNQTSMYLCASSARKIWAAYNEQFFGPGTRLTVL.

This clonotype was recorded a few times. CDR3 nucleotide sequence: TGTGCCAGTAGCCTCCCGCCGGGACTGGGAGTTGGCGGGGCCAACGTCCTGACTTTC. Translating gives CASSLPPGLGVGGANVLTF. This rearrangement joins TRBV19 to TRBJ2-6, with a tentative D call TRBD2 (6 bases). The germline V gene has CDR1 LNHDA and CDR2 SQIVND (reference sequence). The CDR3 length is 19 residues. Trimming removed 6 bases at V and 4 bases at J, with 25 bases between.

This clonotype was observed at least ten times. One junction end does not reproduce the germline sequence, and a read error may be involved. V usage is TRBV11-2 and J usage is TRBJ2-1, with D hard to call. Germline CDR1 SGHAT, CDR2 FQNNGV. This CDR3 has 13 amino acids. CDR3 protein: CASSLEGFYEQFF. The CDR3 nucleotides are TGTGCCAGCAGCCTAGAAGGCTTCTATGAGCAGTTCTTC.

The chain employs TRBV19 and TRBJ2-1; 12 bases are a match to TRBD2. Germline CDR1 and CDR2: LNHDA and SQIVND (reference sequence). The CDR3 consists of 15 residues. The junction had 7 bases not matched to a gene; V was cut back by 5 bases and J by 8 bases. CDR3: CASSPRLAGDDEQFF. Written as DNA, the CDR3 is TGTGCCAGTAGTCCGAGACTAGCGGGGGACGATGAGCAGTTCTTC.

In this sample, this clonotype turned up a few times. V usage is TRBV4-3 and J usage is TRBJ2-1; 10 bases match TRBD2. This CDR3 has 16 residues. CDR1 LGHNA and CDR2 YSLEER come from the germline V gene. With 0 bases clipped from V and 8 bases from J, the junction kept 7 bases outside the gene matches. For the CDR3, the DNA is TGCGCCAGCAGCCAAGAGGCTAGCGGGAGTATATATGAGCAGTTCTTC. Amino acids: CASSQEASGSIYEQFF.

This clonotype was detected ten times or more. The chain links TRBV7-2 to TRBJ2-7, with D unclear. CDR1 and CDR2 (germline): SGHTA, FQGNSA. Trimming cost V 5 bases and J 3 bases, with 8 bases left between them. The CDR3 is 12 residues long. The CDR3 DNA sequence: TGTGCCAGCAGCCCGTCCGGCTACGAGCAGTACTTC. Translating it yields CASSPSGYEQYF.

V is TRBV6-9 and J is TRBJ2-6, with D unresolved. Trimming removed 0 bases at V and 1 base at J, with 7 bases between. CDR3 length equals 16 residues. In germline, CDR1 is MNHGY, CDR2 SVAAGI. CDR3 sequence (DNA): TGTGCCAGCAGTTATTCGACAAGTTCTGGGGCCAACGTCCTGACTTTC. Translation gives CASSYSTSSGANVLTF.

The rearrangement uses TRBV2 and TRBJ1-3; maybe TRBD1 (5 bases). The ends were cut back, 9 bases at V and 2 bases at J, with 14 bases in the middle. The CDR3 runs to 14 residues. In germline, CDR1 is SNHLY, CDR2 FYNNEI. The DNA for the CDR3 is TGTGCCAGTAAACTGGGGGGGGCTGGAAACACCATATATTTT. This encodes CASKLGGAGNTIYF.

This clonotype has at least ten counts. This chain links TRBV6-1 with TRBJ2-7, with unresolved D. CDR1 is MNHNS, CDR2 SASEGT, per germline. The V end was cut by 3 bases, the J end by 7 bases, with 7 bases between. The CDR3 runs 11 residues. CDR3 sequence (DNA): TGTGCCAGCAGTGATGGGTCAGAGCAGTACTTC. Translating it yields CASSDGSEQYF.

This clonotype was recorded at least ten times. The V gene is TRBV12-3 or TRBV12-4, the J gene TRBJ1-1; 8 nucleotides match TRBD1. The CDR3 is made up of 14 amino acids. Trimming took 7 bases from V and 1 from J; bases not matched to a gene: 5. CDR3 sequence: CASTPDRANTEAFF. In DNA form, the CDR3 reads TGTGCCAGCACTCCGGACAGGGCGAACACTGAAGCTTTCTTT.

In this sample, this clonotype turned up many times. V usage is TRBV27 and J usage is TRBJ2-5; 10 bases line up with TRBD2. The germline gives CDR1 MNHEY, CDR2 SMNVEV (reference sequence). The CDR3 sequence is 16 residues long. Trimming took 3 bases from V and 2 from J; bases not matched to a gene: 6. The CDR3 nucleotides read TGTGCCAGCAGTTTTTTCCGGACTAGCGGACAAGAGACCCAGTACTTC. The encoded protein is CASSFFRTSGQETQYF.

This clonotype has ten or more counts. The rearrangement uses TRBV7-3 and TRBJ1-4, with a tentative D call TRBD1 (6 bases). Trimming removed 5 bases at V and 6 bases at J, with 13 bases between. Germline values: CDR1 SGHTA, CDR2 FQGTGA. The CDR3 sequence is 14 residues long. The CDR3 spells CASSPQGGDEKLFF. The CDR3 DNA follows: TGTGCCAGCAGCCCACAGGGCGGGGATGAAAAACTGTTTTTT. The full variable domain, in which reference TRBV7-3 and TRBJ1-4 provide the parts outside the CDR3, is GAGVSQTPSNKVTEKGKYVELRCDPISGHTALYWYRQSLGQGPEFLIYFQGTGAADDSGLPNDRFFAVRPEGSVSTLKIQRTERGDSAVYLCASSPQGGDEKLFFGSGTQLSVL.

The table lists this clonotype with many counts. The chain links TRBV7-2 to TRBJ2-5, with D uncertain. Germline CDR1 is SGHTA and CDR2 is FQGNSA. V shed 5 bases and J shed 5 bases, with 12 bases lying between them. This CDR3 contains 13 residues. The CDR3 DNA is TGTGCCAGCAGCCCGGACGGGTGGGAGACCCAGTACTTC. Translating it yields CASSPDGWETQYF.

This clonotype was detected many times. DNA of the CDR3: TGCAGTGCTAGAGATCGGGATAGCGGCTACAATGAGCAGTTCTTC. Translated: CSARDRDSGYNEQFF. V and J are TRBV20-1 and TRBJ2-1; possibly TRBD2 for D (6 bases). Germline-derived CDR1 and CDR2 are DFQATT and SNEGSKA (reference sequence). This CDR3 contains 15 residues. The germline V and J ends were trimmed by 0 bases and 3 bases, with 12 bases remaining between them.

The chain combines TRBV27 with TRBJ2-3, with 8 positions matching TRBD2. The CDR3 length is 15 residues. Germline CDR1 and CDR2: MNHEY and SMNVEV (reference sequence). V trimming: 6 bases; J trimming: 0 bases; junction bases outside the gene matches: 5. DNA of the CDR3: TGTGCCAGCAGCCTGACTAGCGTAAGCACAGATACGCAGTATTTT. This sequence encodes CASSLTSVSTDTQYF.

This clonotype has at least ten counts. CDR3: CASSSRVNTEAFF. In DNA, the CDR3 is TGTGCCAGCAGTTCGCGGGTGAACACTGAAGCTTTCTTT. V and J are TRBV12-3 or TRBV12-4 and TRBJ1-1; D is uncertain. This CDR3 comprises 13 residues. V gave up 4 bases and J gave up 0 bases, with 6 bases separating them.

This clonotype was recorded at least ten times. The genes are TRBV11-2 and TRBJ2-7, with a possible D match to TRBD2 (6 bases). Trimming removed 2 bases at V and 2 bases at J, with 22 bases between. CDR3 size: 18 residues. Germline CDR1 is SGHAT and CDR2 is FQNNGV. CDR3 nucleotides: TGTGCCAGCAGCTTATCCTTCCGAGTAATAGCGGATACCTACGAGCAGTACTTC. It encodes CASSLSFRVIADTYEQYF.